This record concerns one TCR beta chain sequence. The V gene end was trimmed by 1 base and the J gene end by 3 bases; junction bases not matched to a gene: 9. This CDR3 spans 17 amino acids. CDR1 and CDR2 from the germline V gene are LGHNA and YSLEER. Produced via immunoSEQ multiplex PCR; TCRdb's table is partial and in-frame only. Counted here are more than 1 million clones, approximately 80% occurring once; the ten biggest clones make up under 0.6%. These data are taken from a study of shared clonotypes between healthy human individuals. The chain links TRBV4-3 to TRBJ2-3, with 8 positions matching TRBD2. The material sequenced was memory CD4+ T cells from PBMCs. Sample subset: CD45RA-negative fraction. The receptor was derived from a man aged 18 to 30 in good health. Some clones in this sample may be carry-over from other donors' samples. The CDR3 protein is CASSQAQSAGGTDTQYF. The CDR3, as DNA: TGCGCCAGCAGCCAAGCGCAGTCTGCGGGAGGTACAGATACGCAGTATTTT.